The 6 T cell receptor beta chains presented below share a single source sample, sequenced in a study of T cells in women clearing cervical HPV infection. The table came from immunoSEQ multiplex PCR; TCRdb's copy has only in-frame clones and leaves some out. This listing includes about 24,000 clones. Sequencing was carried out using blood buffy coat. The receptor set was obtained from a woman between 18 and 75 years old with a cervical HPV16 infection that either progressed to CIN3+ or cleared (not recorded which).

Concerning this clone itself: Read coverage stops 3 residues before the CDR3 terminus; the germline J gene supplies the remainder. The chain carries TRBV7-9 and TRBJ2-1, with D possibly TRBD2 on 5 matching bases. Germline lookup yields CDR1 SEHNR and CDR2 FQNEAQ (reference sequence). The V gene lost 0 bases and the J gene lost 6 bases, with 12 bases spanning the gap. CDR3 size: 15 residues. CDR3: CASSLALGLTNEQFF. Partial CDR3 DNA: TGTGCCAGCAGCTTAGCGCTAGGACTTACCAATGAG.

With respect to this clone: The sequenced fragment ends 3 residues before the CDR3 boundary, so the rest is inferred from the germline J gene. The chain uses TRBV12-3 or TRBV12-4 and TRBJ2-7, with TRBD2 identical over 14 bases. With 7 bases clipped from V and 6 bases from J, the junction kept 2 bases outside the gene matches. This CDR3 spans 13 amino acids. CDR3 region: CASTGLAGGEQYF. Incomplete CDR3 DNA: TGTGCCAGCACTGGACTAGCGGGAGGCGAG.

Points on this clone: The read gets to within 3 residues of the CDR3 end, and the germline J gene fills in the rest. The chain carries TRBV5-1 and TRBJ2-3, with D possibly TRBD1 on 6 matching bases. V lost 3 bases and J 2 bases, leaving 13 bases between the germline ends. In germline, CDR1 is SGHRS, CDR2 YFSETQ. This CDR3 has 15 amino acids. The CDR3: CASSSSRGNTDTQYF. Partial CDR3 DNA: TGCGCCAGCAGCTCGAGCAGGGGAAACACAGATACG.

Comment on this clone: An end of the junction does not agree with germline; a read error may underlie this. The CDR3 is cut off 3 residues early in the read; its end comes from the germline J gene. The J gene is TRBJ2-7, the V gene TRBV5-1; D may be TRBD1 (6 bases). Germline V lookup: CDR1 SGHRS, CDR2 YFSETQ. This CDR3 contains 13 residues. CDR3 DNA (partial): TGCGCCAGCAGGTTGGGCAAGGGGGACGAG. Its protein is CASRLGKGDE. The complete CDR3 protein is CASRLGKGDEQYF.

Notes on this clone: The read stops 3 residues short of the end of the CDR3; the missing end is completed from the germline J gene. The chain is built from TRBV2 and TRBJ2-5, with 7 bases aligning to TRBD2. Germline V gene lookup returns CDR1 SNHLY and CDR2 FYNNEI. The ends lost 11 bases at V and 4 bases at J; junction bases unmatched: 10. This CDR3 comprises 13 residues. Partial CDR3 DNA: TGTGCCGGTCATGCCGGCGGGGGAGAGACC. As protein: CAGHAGGGET. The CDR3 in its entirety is CAGHAGGGETQYF. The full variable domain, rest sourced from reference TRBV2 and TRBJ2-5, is EPEVTQTPSHQVTQMGQEVILRCVPISNHLYFYWYRQILGQKVEFLVSFYNNEISEKSEIFDDQFSVERPDGSNFTLKIRSTKLEDSAMYFCAGHAGGGETQYFGPGTRLLVL.

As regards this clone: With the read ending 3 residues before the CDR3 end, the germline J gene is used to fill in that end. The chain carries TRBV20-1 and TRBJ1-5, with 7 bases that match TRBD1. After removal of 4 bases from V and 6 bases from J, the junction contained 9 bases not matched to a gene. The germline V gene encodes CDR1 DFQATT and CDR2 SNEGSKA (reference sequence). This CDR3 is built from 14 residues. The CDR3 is CSATGDSGSQPQHF. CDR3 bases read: TGCAGTGCTACGGGGGACAGCGGGAGTCAGCCC.